This TCR beta chain emerged from a study of OX40 agonist ivuxolimab in advanced cancers. Context from the whole study: Ivuxolimab was a fully human IgG2 agonistic monoclonal antibody targeting the costimulatory receptor OX40 (CD134). The paper reports the monotherapy dose-escalation portion (N of about 47 patients) of the phase I ivuxolimab trial. Three dose-escalation patients achieved partial responses, one with hepatocellular carcinoma and two with cutaneous melanoma. Peripheral TCRbeta sequencing was intended to test whether TCR sequence diversity was altered and clonal T-cell expansion was caused by ivuxolimab. In the dose-escalation cohort, 70% to 85% of patients were male, and the mean age was around 65 years with a range of roughly 23 to 79. Intravenous ivuxolimab was administered to patients every 2 weeks at six dose levels: 0.01, 0.1, 0.3, 1.5, 3 and 10 mg/kg. Of the approximately 54 dose-escalation patients, hepatocellular carcinoma was present in approximately 20, melanoma in roughly 15, renal cell carcinoma in 9 and head and neck cancer in 9. Prior anti-PD-1, anti-PD-L1 or anti-CTLA-4 therapy was permitted, and about 40% of dose-escalation patients had received checkpoint inhibitors.

Overall study outcomes, separate from this receptor: In the 0.1-3.0 mg/kg groups, partial responders had among the lowest normalized peripheral clonal expansion, particularly in CD8+ T cells. After ivuxolimab, expanded clones were on average more numerous among CD8+ T cells than among CD4+ T cells. Low levels of normalized T-cell clonal expansion were also shown by some nonresponding patients. Which antigens the clonally expanded peripheral T cells were specific for was not determined. At doses of 0.1 to 3.0 mg/kg, clonal expansion of both CD4+ and CD8+ T cells in blood was seen between baseline and week 6.

Patients with a history of autoimmune disease or receiving systemic immunosuppression were excluded from the trial. Peripheral blood for TCR sequencing was drawn from every dose cohort at baseline, at cycle 4 day 1 and at cycle 7 day 1. Samples came from an open-label, multicenter, first-in-human phase I dose-escalation trial of ivuxolimab. The trial enrolled adults with locally advanced or metastatic head and neck squamous cell, hepatocellular, melanoma or renal cell carcinoma. CD4+ and CD8+ T cells were sorted separately from peripheral blood before TCR sequencing. Trimming at the junction amounts to 4 bases on V and 2 bases on J, and the germline ends lie 22 bases apart. Reading the germline V gene gives CDR1 SGHRS and CDR2 YFSETQ. The CDR3 holds 18 amino acids from the cysteine to the phenylalanine. Only the CDR3 region is kept as DNA, spanning 54 bases read in frame from base 1. Points on this clone: Its antigen target is currently unknown. Qualities for individual bases were not recorded, and no much larger clone is one base off.

Genomic DNA was isolated from the sorted cells so that the TCRbeta CDR3 region could be sequenced. The immunoSEQ Assay was used to sequence the TCRbeta CDR3 regions. This immuneACCESS table, as held by TCRdb, lists in-frame sequences with V and J called but not all clones. Of the missing ones, under half trace to an unresolved V gene in checked studies; the others have no known cause. This sample is represented by tens of thousands of clones; just under 90% of them were singletons. Approximately 9.9% of the sample is in the top ten clones. The receptor comes from an adult with an advanced solid tumor such as melanoma, head and neck, liver or kidney cancer. The chain is assembled from TRBV5-1 and TRBJ1-3; TRBD1 is a possible D gene, resting on 6 matching bases. Sequencing was performed on CD4+ or CD8+ T cells sorted from blood, taken in a trial of the OX40 agonist ivuxolimab. The CDR3 corresponds to CASSPTSTDRRTGNTIYF. The DNA sequence is as follows: TGCGCCAGCAGCCCAACCAGCACTGACAGGCGGACTGGAAACACCATATATTTT.